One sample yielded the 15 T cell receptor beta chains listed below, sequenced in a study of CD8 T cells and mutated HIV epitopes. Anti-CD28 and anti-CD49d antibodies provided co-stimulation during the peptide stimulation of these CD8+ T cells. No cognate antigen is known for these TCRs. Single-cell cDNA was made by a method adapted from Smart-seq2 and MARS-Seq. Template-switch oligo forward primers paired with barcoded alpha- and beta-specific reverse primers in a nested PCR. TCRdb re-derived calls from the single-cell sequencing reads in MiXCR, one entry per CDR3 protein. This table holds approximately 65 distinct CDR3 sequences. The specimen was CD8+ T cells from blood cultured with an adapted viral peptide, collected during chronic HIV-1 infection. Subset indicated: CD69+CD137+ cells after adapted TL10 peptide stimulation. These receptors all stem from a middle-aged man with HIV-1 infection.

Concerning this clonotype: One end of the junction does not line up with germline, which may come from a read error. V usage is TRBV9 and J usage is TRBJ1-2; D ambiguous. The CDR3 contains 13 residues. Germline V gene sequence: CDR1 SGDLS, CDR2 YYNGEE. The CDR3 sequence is CANSFGVTDGYTF. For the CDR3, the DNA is TGTGCCAACAGCTTCGGGGTAACTGATGGCTACACCTTC. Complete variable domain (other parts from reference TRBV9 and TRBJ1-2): DSGVTQTPKHLITATGQRVTLRCSPRSGDLSVYWYQQSLDQGLQFLIQYYNGEERAKGNILERFSAQQFPDLHSELNLSSLELGDSALYFCANSFGVTDGYTFGSGTRLTVV.

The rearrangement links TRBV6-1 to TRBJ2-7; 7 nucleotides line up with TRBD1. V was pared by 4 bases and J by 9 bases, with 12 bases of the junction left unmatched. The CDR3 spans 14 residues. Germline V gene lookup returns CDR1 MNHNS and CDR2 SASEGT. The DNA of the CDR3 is TGTGCCAGCAGTGGACAGGGAAGGCGAGATACGCAGTACGTC. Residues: CASSGQGRRDTQYV.

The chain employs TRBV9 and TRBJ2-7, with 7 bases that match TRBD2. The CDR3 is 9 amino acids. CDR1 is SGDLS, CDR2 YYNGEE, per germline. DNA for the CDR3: TGTGTCAGCAGCTCGGGAGGAGACGTC. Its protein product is CVSSSGGDV.

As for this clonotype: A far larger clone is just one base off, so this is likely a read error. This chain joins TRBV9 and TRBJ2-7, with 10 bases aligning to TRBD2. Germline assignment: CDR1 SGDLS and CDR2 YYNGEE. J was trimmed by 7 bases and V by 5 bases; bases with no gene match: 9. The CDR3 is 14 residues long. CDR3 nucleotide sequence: TGTGCCAGCAGACCAGCGGGGGGGCGGTGGGAGCAGTACGTC. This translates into CASRPAGGRWEQYV.

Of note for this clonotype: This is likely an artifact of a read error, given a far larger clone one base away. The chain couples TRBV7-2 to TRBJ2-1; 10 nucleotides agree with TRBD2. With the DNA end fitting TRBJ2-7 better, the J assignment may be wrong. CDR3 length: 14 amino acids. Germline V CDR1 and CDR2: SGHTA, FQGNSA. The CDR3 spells CTSSPAGGRWEQYV. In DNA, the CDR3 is TGTACCAGCAGCCCAGCGGGGGGGCGGTGGGAGCAGTACGTC.

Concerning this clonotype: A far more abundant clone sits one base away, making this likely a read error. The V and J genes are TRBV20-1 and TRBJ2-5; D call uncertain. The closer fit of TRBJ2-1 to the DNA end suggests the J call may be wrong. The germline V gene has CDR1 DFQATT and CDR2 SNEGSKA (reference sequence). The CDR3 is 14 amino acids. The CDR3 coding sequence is TGCGGTGCTAGTAACAAGGGCCGGGTGAATGAGCAGTTCTTC. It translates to CGASNKGRVNEQFF.

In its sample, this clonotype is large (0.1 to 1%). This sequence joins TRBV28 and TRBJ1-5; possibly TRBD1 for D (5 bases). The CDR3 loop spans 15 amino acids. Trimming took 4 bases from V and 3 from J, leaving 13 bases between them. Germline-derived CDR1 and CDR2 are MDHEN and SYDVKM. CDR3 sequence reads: CASSSSGGYNQPQHF. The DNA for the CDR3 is TGTGCCAGCAGTTCGTCGGGGGGGTACAATCAGCCCCAGCATTTT.

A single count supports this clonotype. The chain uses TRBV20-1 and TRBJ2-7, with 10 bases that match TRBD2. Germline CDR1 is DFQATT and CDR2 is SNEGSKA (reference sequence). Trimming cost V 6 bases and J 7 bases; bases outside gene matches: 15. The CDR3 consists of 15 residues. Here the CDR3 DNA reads TGCAGTGCCAGCAGCCCAGCGGGGGGGCGGTGGGAGCAGTACGTC. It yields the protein CSASSPAGGRWEQYV.

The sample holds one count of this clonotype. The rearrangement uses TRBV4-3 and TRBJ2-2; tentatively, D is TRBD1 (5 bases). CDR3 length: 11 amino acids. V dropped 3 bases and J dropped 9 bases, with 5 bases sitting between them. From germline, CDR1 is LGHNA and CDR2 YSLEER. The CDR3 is CASSQDRELFF. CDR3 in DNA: TGCGCCAGCAGCCAGGACAGGGAGCTGTTTTTT.

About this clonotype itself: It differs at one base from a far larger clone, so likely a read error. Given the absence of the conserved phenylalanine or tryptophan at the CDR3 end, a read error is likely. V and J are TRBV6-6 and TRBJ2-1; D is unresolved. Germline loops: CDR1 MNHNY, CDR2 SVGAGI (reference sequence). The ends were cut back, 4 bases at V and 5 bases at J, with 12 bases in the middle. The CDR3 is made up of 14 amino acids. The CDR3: CASSFSAANNEQFL. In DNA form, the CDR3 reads TGTGCCAGCAGTTTTTCGGCAGCTAACAATGAGCAGTTCCTC.

The CDR3 DNA reads as TGTGCCAGCAGCTCGGGAGGAGACGTCTACACAGATACGCAGTACGTC. It translates to CASSSGGDVYTDTQYV. The chain is built from TRBV9 and TRBJ2-7, with TRBD2 identical over 7 bases. Germline V gene data show CDR1 as SGDLS and CDR2 as YYNGEE. With V trimmed by 4 bases and J by 9 bases, 19 bases remained unmatched. This CDR3 has 16 residues.

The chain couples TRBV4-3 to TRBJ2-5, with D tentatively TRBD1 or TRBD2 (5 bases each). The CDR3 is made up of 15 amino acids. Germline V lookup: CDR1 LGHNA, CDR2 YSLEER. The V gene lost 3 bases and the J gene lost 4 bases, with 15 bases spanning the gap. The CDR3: CASSHEGRAGETQYF. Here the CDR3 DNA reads TGCGCCAGCAGCCATGAGGGGCGGGCCGGAGAGACCCAGTACTTC.

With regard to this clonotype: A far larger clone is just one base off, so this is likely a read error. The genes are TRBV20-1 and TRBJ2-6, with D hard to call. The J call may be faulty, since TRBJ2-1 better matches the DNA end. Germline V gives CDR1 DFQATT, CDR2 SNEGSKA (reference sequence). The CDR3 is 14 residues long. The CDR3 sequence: CSASDKGRVNEQFF. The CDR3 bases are TGCAGTGCTAGTGACAAGGGCCGGGTGAATGAGCAGTTCTTC.

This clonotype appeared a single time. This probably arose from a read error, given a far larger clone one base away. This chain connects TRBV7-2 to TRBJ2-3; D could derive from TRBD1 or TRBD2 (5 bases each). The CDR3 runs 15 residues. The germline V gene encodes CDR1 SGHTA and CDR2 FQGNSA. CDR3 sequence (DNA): TGCGCCAACAGCTTGTCGACGGGGCCGGGGGATACGCAGTATTTT. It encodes CANSLSTGPGDTQYF.

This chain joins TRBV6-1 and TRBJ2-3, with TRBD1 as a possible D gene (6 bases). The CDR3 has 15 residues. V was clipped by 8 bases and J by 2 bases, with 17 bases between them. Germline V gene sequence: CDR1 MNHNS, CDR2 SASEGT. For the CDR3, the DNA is TGTGCCAGCGTAGCCAGGGGTCCCTACACAGATACGCAGTATTTT. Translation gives CASVARGPYTDTQYF.